This T cell receptor (beta chain) was sequenced for a study of technical replicates of blood from several donors (dated by TCRdb to 2017 to 2019). Note on this clone: Its recognized antigen is unknown. No per-base quality is available; no much larger clone lies one base away.

Its CDR3 holds 12 amino acids, cysteine through phenylalanine. Only CDR3 DNA remains: 36 bases, in frame from the first base. CDR1 WSHSY and CDR2 SAAADI were looked up in the germline V gene. Library prep was done by the immunoSEQ multiplex PCR assay. TCRdb mirrors the immuneACCESS table, restricted to in-frame sequences. Some clones are absent from its copies; in checked studies, under half trace to an unresolved V gene, and the reason for the others is unknown. The sample table holds tens of thousands of clones, of which roughly 98% were seen once. The ten largest account for around 0.15% of the sample.

This TCR derives from a human donor in good health. The V and J genes are TRBV10-2 and TRBJ2-6; no D gene call is confident. The material sequenced was T cells isolated from PBMCs. The CDR3 reads as follows: CGAGSGANVLTF. The nucleotide sequence is TGCGGAGCAGGATCTGGGGCCAACGTCCTGACTTTC.